The TCR beta chain under discussion was sequenced for a study of cytomegalovirus exposure and HLA in healthy donors. Findings of the study overall: HLA restriction was apparent for most CMV-associated TCR beta chains in a later analysis.

About this clone itself: Its antigen is unknown.

The germline CDR1 and CDR2 sequences are KGHSH and LQKENI. Trimming took 3 bases from V and 4 from J, leaving 9 bases between them. The CDR3 is 13 amino acids. The PCR used 60 Vbeta and 13 Jbeta primers. Produced via immunoSEQ multiplex PCR; TCRdb's table is partial and in-frame only. The top ten clones hold 20% to 25% of a sample with about 19,000 clones, approximately 84% of them seen once. The sequenced sample consisted of PBMCs. The TCR sequence derives from a human donor in good health. The rearrangement uses TRBV18 and TRBJ1-1, with D hard to call. The CDR3 loop is CASSPLEGTEAFF. Here the CDR3 DNA reads TGTGCCAGCTCACCGCTTGAGGGCACTGAAGCTTTCTTT.